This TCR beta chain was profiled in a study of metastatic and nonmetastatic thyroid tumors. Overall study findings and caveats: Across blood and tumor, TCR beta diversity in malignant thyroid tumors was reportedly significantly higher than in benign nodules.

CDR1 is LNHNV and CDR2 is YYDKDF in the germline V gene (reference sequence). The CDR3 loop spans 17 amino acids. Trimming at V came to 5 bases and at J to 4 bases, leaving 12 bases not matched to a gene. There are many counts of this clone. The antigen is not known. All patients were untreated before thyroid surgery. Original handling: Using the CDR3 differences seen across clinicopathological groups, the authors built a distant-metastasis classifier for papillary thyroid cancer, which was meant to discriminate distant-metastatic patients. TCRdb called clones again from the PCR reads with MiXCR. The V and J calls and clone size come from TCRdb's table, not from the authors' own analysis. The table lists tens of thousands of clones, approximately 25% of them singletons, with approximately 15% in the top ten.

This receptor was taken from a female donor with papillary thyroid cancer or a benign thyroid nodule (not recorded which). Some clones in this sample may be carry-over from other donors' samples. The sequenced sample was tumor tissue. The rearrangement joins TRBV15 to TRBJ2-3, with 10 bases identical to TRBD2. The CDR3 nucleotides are TGTGCCACCAGCGGGCTACTAGCGGGAATCGAATCAGATACGCAGTATTTT. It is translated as CATSGLLAGIESDTQYF.